One sample yielded the 17 T cell receptor beta chains listed below, sequenced in a study of T-cell reconstitution after alpha-beta-depleted transplantation in children. Construction of the TCRbeta library involved unique molecular identifiers. TCRdb processed the PCR reads anew with MiXCR; each CDR3 protein has one entry. This table has just under 550,000 distinct CDR3 sequences, roughly 18% appearing once. The specimen comprised PBMCs from the stem cell graft donor, sampled from the stem cell graft. The source of these receptors is a human donor who donated a stem cell graft to a child with acute lymphoblastic leukemia.

The V call is TRBV9, the J call TRBJ2-2; possibly TRBD2 for D (6 bases). The CDR3 extends over 15 amino acids. Germline CDR1 SGDLS, CDR2 YYNGEE. Trimming took off 6 bases at V and 1 base at J, with 13 bases between the two ends. As DNA, the CDR3 is TGTGCCAGCACCGCGGGGACGGTGAACACCGGGGAGCTGTTTTTT. Translation gives CASTAGTVNTGELFF.

This clonotype was detected only a few times. This rearrangement joins TRBV5-1 to TRBJ1-2; 9 positions agree with TRBD1. V gave up 0 bases and J gave up 7 bases; unmatched junction bases: 7. Per germline, CDR1 SGHRS and CDR2 YFSETQ. The CDR3 covers 15 residues. Here the CDR3 reads CASSLGGQGRFGYTF. The CDR3 bases are TGCGCCAGCAGCTTGGGAGGACAGGGGAGGTTTGGCTACACCTTC.

J is TRBJ2-1 and V is TRBV7-6, with D unresolved. The germline V gene encodes CDR1 SGHVS and CDR2 FNYEAQ. V lost 2 bases to trimming and J lost 0 bases, with 8 bases between them. The CDR3 spans 15 residues. The CDR3 reads CASSLLEGSYNEQFF. Written as DNA, the CDR3 is TGTGCCAGCAGCTTATTAGAAGGCTCCTACAATGAGCAGTTCTTC.

The genes are TRBV6-5 and TRBJ1-6; a possible D gene is TRBD1 (5 bases). This CDR3 comprises 16 residues. CDR1 and CDR2 from the germline V gene are MNHEY and SVGAGI. The ends were cut back, 4 bases at V and 4 bases at J, with 14 bases in the middle. The CDR3 protein is CASSWDRPYYNSPLHF. Here the CDR3 DNA reads TGTGCCAGCAGTTGGGACCGACCATATTATAATTCACCCCTCCACTTT.

The V and J genes are TRBV15 and TRBJ2-1, with a weak D call TRBD2 (6 bases). Between the trimmed V and J ends, which lost 0 bases and 0 bases, there was a span of 24 bases. CDR3 size: 21 residues. The germline gives CDR1 LNHNV, CDR2 YYDKDF (reference sequence). Here the CDR3 DNA reads TGTGCCACCAGCAGAGATAACCTGGGACGGCTTCAGGAGGGCTCCTACAATGAGCAGTTCTTC. Translation: CATSRDNLGRLQEGSYNEQFF.

This clonotype was counted a few times. This sequence joins TRBV5-1 and TRBJ1-1; tentatively, D is TRBD1 (5 bases). Trimming removed 4 bases at V and 0 bases at J, with 19 bases between. CDR1 and CDR2 (germline): SGHRS, YFSETQ. This CDR3 is built from 17 residues. The DNA for the CDR3 is TGCGCCAGCAGCCGCGCGCCCTCCGGGGCTTTGAACACTGAAGCTTTCTTT. It codes for CASSRAPSGALNTEAFF.

A few counts support this clonotype. This chain uses TRBV6-1 with TRBJ2-1, with 11 bases lining up with TRBD2. CDR1 is MNHNS and CDR2 is SASEGT in the germline V gene. The CDR3 runs 14 residues. V was pared by 6 bases and J by 5 bases, with 3 bases of the junction left unmatched. The CDR3 coding sequence is TGTGCCAGCAGGATAGCGGGAGGGAACAATGAGCAGTTCTTC. The encoded protein is CASRIAGGNNEQFF.

As for this clonotype: A read error may produce the germline difference seen at one junction end. The genes are TRBV3-1 and TRBJ2-1, with D unresolved. The CDR3 runs 13 residues. From germline, CDR1 is LGHDT and CDR2 YNNKEL (reference sequence). The CDR3 here is CAGSKIQINEQFF. CDR3 in DNA: TGTGCCGGCAGCAAGATACAAATCAATGAGCAGTTCTTC.

V is TRBV29-1 and J is TRBJ2-1; a weak D match, TRBD1 (6 bases). Germline values: CDR1 SQVTM, CDR2 ANQGSEA. The CDR3 has 13 amino acids. Between the trimmed V and J ends, which lost 4 bases and 3 bases, there was a span of 10 bases. CDR3: CSVGTVYYNEQFF. Written as DNA, the CDR3 is TGCAGCGTTGGGACAGTATACTACAATGAGCAGTTCTTC.

This clonotype was seen a few times. This chain uses TRBV7-2 with TRBJ2-7; D not resolved. The CDR3 is 15 residues long. V lost 1 base and J 0 bases, leaving 10 bases between the germline ends. The germline CDR1 and CDR2 sequences are SGHTA and FQGNSA. DNA for the CDR3: TGTGCCAGCAGCTTAGAACTGTCCGGCTCCTACGAGCAGTACTTC. This sequence encodes CASSLELSGSYEQYF.

This clonotype was counted between two and nine times. The CDR3: CASSLDTVASGRASSYEQYF. CDR3 DNA sequence: TGTGCCAGCAGCTTAGATACCGTGGCTAGCGGGAGGGCCAGCTCCTACGAGCAGTACTTC. This chain joins TRBV11-2 and TRBJ2-7; 12 nucleotides line up with TRBD2. Trimming at V came to 0 bases and at J to 0 bases, leaving 12 bases not matched to a gene. The CDR3 runs 20 residues. From germline, CDR1 is SGHAT and CDR2 FQNNGV.

J is TRBJ2-3 and V is TRBV29-1; 10 bases are a match to TRBD2. V shed 0 bases, J shed 3 bases, and the junction held 6 bases outside the gene matches. This CDR3 has 16 amino acids. Germline CDR1 SQVTM, CDR2 ANQGSEA. CDR3 DNA: TGCAGCGTTGAAGATTGGCTAGCGGGAGTGACAGATACGCAGTATTTT. The encoded protein is CSVEDWLAGVTDTQYF.

This chain links TRBV12-3 or TRBV12-4 with TRBJ1-2; unclear D gene. The CDR3 is made up of 13 amino acids. Trimming left V 2 bases short and J 8 bases short, with 12 bases between. CDR3 nucleotides: TGTGCCAGCAGTTTAAGTTGGGATTACGGCTACACCTTC. Translated: CASSLSWDYGYTF.

This clonotype has a handful of counts. The V gene is TRBV12-3 or TRBV12-4, the J gene TRBJ1-4; 7 bases are a match to TRBD1. This CDR3 is built from 15 residues. V shed 6 bases, J shed 5 bases, and the junction held 9 bases outside the gene matches. The CDR3 loop reads CASRVTGAQNEKLFF. CDR3 DNA: TGTGCCAGCAGGGTTACAGGGGCCCAGAATGAAAAACTGTTTTTT.

V usage is TRBV20-1 and J usage is TRBJ1-1, with TRBD1 as a possible D gene (5 bases). Germline values: CDR1 DFQATT, CDR2 SNEGSKA (reference sequence). The CDR3 contains 15 residues. The V end lost 0 bases, the J end lost 3 bases, and 14 bases lay between the germline ends. For the CDR3, the DNA is TGCAGTGCTAGAGATGGGACGGTGTGGGACACTGAAGCTTTCTTT. It specifies CSARDGTVWDTEAFF.

This clonotype was seen a handful of times. The chain couples TRBV9 to TRBJ2-3; 10 bases are a match to TRBD2. The CDR3 consists of 18 residues. Per germline, CDR1 SGDLS and CDR2 YYNGEE. With V trimmed by 0 bases and J by 3 bases, 10 bases remained unmatched. The CDR3 here is CASSVATGAGGPTDTQYF. In nucleotides, the CDR3 is TGTGCCAGCAGCGTAGCTACGGGAGCGGGAGGGCCGACAGATACGCAGTATTTT.

The CDR3 here is CASNTGGRGYTF. CDR3 coding DNA: TGTGCCAGCAACACAGGGGGCCGTGGCTACACCTTC. The V call is TRBV6-5, the J call TRBJ1-2; 9 bases fit TRBD1. This CDR3 spans 12 amino acids. Germline values: CDR1 MNHEY, CDR2 SVGAGI. The ends lost 7 bases at V and 7 bases at J; junction bases unmatched: 4.